Here is one TCR beta chain with its context. Its antigen is currently unknown. The record originates from a study of T cell responses to AZD1222 COVID-19 vaccine. In the study overall: Pooled together were second doses at about 4 or about 12 weeks. Study-level points and caveats: There were repertoire samples only from the period after the peak T cell response. The donor cohort was predominantly white British with a female majority, and clonal diversity may have been underestimated. Spike-wide vaccine-associated CD4 TCRs dominated at 160-218 and 743-854.

Repertoires were generated with immunoSEQ multiplex PCR, while TCRdb's copy carries only in-frame clones and drops some. Counted here are approximately 180,000 clones, 85% to 90% occurring once; the ten biggest clones make up 1.5% to 2%. The sequence derives from an adult in good health. Specimen: peripheral blood, collected on day 0 of AZD1222 vaccination.

Here the CDR3 reads CASTSGPEAFF. In nucleotides, the CDR3 is TGCGCCAGCACTTCAGGGCCTGAAGCTTTCTTT. The chain employs TRBV5-1 and TRBJ1-1; a possible D gene is TRBD1 (5 bases). The germline gives CDR1 SGHRS, CDR2 YFSETQ. This CDR3 contains 11 residues. The V gene lost 6 bases and the J gene lost 6 bases, with 9 bases spanning the gap.